This record looks at one T cell receptor (beta chain) sequence and its context. Its specificity is unknown. The data were obtained in a study of T-cell reconstitution after alpha-beta-depleted transplantation in children. Study findings and constraints: Several hundred expanded graft clones reportedly supplied alpha-beta T cells about two months after transplant.

The trim removed 4 bases at V and 3 bases at J, leaving 8 bases unmatched. Germline CDR1 is LGHDT and CDR2 is YNNKEL (reference sequence). The CDR3 totals 16 residues. Researchers prepared the TCRbeta library using unique molecular identifiers, the study reports. TCRdb re-called the PCR reads with MiXCR, one entry per CDR3 protein. This sample has some 460,000 distinct CDR3 sequences, with 16% found just once. The TCR was taken from a boy younger than two who had a stem cell transplant for Wiskott-Aldrich syndrome, so the T cells may come from the graft donor. The rearrangement links TRBV3-1 to TRBJ2-1; 8 bases fit TRBD1. Sample: PBMCs, mostly from graft donor cells, taken 360 days after TCRalphabeta/CD19-depleted stem cell transplant. CDR3 region: CASSRSGQGLYNEQFF. The CDR3 DNA reads TGTGCCAGCAGCCGGTCCGGACAGGGACTCTACAATGAGCAGTTCTTC.